This T cell receptor beta chain was sequenced in a study of CD8+ T cells in alopecia areata. This clone showed up just once. Per the germline V gene, CDR1 is GTSNPN and CDR2 is SVGIG (reference sequence). V was pared by 2 bases and J by 2 bases, with 13 bases between. The CDR3 is 14 residues long. Extracted from the samples, RNA was reverse transcribed into cDNA to serve as the sequencing template. Sequencing used immunoSEQ multiplex PCR; TCRdb keeps in-frame clones, though not all of them. The table records about 97,000 clones, 41% of them present only once. Samples from alopecia areata patients were lesional scalp punch biopsies and peripheral blood.

The receptor was derived from a human donor with alopecia areata. Material for sequencing was CD4+ T cells sorted from blood. V usage is TRBV30 and J usage is TRBJ2-7; D is uncertain. CDR3 residues: CAWSPLLLPYEQYF. CDR3 sequence (DNA): TGTGCCTGGAGTCCCCTCCTACTTCCCTACGAGCAGTACTTC.